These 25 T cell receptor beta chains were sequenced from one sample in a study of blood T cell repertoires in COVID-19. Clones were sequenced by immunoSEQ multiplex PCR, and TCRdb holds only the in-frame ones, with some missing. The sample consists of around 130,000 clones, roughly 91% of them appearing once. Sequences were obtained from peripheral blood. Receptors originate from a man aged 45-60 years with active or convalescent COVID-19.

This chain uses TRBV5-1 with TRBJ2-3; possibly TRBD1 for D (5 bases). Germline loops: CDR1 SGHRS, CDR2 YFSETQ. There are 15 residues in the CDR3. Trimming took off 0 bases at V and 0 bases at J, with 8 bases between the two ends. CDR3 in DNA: TGCGCCAGCAGCTTGGGGACATACAGCACAGATACGCAGTATTTT. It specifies CASSLGTYSTDTQYF.

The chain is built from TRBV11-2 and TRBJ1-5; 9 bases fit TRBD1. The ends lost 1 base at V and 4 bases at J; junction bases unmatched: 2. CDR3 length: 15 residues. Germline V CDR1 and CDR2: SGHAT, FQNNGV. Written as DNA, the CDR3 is TGTGCCAGCAGCTTAGGGGGGACAGGGAATCAGCCCCAGCATTTT. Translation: CASSLGGTGNQPQHF.

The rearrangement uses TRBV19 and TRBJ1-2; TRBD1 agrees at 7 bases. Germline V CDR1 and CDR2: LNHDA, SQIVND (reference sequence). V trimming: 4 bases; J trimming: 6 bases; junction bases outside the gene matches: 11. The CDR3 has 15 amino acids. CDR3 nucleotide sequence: TGTGCCAGTAGTAAACAGGGGAGAATCATAGATGGCTACACCTTC. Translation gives CASSKQGRIIDGYTF. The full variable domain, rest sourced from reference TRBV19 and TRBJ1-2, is DGGITQSPKYLFRKEGQNVTLSCEQNLNHDAMYWYRQDPGQGLRLIYYSQIVNDFQKGDIAEGYSVSREKKESFPLTVTSAQKNPTAFYLCASSKQGRIIDGYTFGSGTRLTVV.

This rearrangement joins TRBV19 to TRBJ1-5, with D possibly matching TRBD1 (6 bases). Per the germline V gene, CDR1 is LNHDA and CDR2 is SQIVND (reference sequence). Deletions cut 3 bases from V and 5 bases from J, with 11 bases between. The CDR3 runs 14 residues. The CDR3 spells CASSIWTEYQPQHF. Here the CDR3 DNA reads TGTGCCAGTAGTATTTGGACAGAATATCAGCCCCAGCATTTT.

The CDR3 region has the DNA TGTGCCAGTAGTATCGGACAGGGAGCAGATACGCAGTATTTT. Protein sequence: CASSIGQGADTQYF. The rearrangement joins TRBV19 to TRBJ2-3, with TRBD1 matching 8 bases. V lost 3 bases, J lost 4 bases, and 3 bases stayed unmatched. Germline CDR1 reads LNHDA; CDR2 reads SQIVND (reference sequence). The CDR3 runs to 14 residues.

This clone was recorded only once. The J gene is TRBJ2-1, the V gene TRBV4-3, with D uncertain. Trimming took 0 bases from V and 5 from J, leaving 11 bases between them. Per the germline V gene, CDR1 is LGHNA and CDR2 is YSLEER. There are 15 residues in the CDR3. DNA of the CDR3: TGCGCCAGCAGCCAAGAATCACAGTGGGACAATGAGCAGTTCTTC. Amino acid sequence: CASSQESQWDNEQFF.

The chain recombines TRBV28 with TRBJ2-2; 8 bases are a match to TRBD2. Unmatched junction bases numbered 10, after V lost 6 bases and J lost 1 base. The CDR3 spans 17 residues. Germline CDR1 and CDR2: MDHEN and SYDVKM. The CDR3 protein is CASSPIGLAVNTGELFF. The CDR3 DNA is TGTGCCAGCAGCCCTATCGGACTAGCCGTGAACACCGGGGAGCTGTTTTTT. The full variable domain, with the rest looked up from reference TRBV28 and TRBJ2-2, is DVKVTQSSRYLVKRTGEKVFLECVQDMDHENMFWYRQDPGLGLRLIYFSYDVKMKEKGDIPEGYSVSREKKERFSLILESASTNQTSMYLCASSPIGLAVNTGELFFGEGSRLTVL.

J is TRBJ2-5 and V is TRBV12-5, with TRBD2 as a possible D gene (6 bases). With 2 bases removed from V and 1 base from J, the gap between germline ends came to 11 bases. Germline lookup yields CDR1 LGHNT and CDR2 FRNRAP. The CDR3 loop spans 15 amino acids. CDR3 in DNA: TGTGCTAGTGGTTTGTCCCTAGCGATCCAAGAGACCCAGTACTTC. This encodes CASGLSLAIQETQYF.

CDR3: CASSLSRNSPLHF. As DNA, the CDR3 is TGTGCCAGCAGCTTGTCGAGAAATTCACCCCTCCACTTT. This chain joins TRBV5-6 and TRBJ1-6; D is unclear. With 1 base removed from V and 7 bases from J, the gap between germline ends came to 6 bases. In germline, CDR1 is SGHDT, CDR2 YYEEEE. CDR3 size: 13 residues.

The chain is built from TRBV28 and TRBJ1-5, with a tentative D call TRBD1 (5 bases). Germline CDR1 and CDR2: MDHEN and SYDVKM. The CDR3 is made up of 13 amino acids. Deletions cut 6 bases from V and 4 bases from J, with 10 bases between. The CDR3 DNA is TGTGCCAGCAGACCGGGACTAAATCAGCCCCAGCATTTT. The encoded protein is CASRPGLNQPQHF.

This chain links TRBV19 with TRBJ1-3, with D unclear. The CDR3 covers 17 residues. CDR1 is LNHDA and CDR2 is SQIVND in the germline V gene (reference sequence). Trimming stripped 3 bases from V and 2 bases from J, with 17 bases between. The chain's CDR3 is CASSIPNPGGTGNTIYF. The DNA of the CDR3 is TGTGCCAGTAGTATCCCCAACCCGGGAGGTACTGGAAACACCATATATTTT.

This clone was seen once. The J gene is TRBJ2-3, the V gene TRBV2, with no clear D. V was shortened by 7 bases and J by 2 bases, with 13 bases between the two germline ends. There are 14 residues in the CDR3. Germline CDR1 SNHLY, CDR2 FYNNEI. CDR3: CASTAGRDTDTQYF. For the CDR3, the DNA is TGTGCCAGCACTGCAGGCCGAGACACAGATACGCAGTATTTT.

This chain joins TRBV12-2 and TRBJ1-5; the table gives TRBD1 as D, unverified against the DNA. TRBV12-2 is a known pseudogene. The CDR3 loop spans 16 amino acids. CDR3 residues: CASRLLPQGSNQPQHF. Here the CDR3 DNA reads TGTGCAAGTCGCCTTTTACCACAGGGAAGCAATCAGCCCCAGCATTTT.

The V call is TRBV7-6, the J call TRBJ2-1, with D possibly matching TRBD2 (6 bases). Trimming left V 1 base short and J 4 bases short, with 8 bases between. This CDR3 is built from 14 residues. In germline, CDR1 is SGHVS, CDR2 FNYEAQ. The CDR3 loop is CASSLGGGYNEQFF. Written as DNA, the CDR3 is TGTGCCAGCAGCTTAGGTGGGGGGTACAATGAGCAGTTCTTC.

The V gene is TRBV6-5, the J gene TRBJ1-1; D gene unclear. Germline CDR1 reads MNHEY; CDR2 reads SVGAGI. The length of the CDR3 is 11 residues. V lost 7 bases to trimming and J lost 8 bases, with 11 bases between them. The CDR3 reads CASTTTGEAFF. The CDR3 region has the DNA TGTGCCAGCACAACTACCGGGGAAGCTTTCTTT.

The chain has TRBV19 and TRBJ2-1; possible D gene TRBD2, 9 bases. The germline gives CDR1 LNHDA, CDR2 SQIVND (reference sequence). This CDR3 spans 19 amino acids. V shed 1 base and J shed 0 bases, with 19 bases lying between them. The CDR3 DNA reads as TGTGCCAGTAGTATAGCGGCGGGGGGGACAGGAAACTCCTACAATGAGCAGTTCTTC. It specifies CASSIAAGGTGNSYNEQFF.

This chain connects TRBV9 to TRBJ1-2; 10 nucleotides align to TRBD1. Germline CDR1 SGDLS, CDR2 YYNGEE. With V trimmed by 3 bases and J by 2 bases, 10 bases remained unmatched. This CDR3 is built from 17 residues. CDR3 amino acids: CASSAQSGTGENYGYTF. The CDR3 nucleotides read TGTGCCAGCAGCGCACAATCCGGGACAGGGGAAAACTATGGCTACACCTTC.

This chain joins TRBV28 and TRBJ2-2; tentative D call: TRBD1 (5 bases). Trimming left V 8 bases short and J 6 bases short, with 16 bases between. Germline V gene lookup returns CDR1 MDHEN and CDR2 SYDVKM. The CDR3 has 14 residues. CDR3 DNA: TGTGCCAGCTGTGACAGATTGATTTCCGGGGAGCTGTTTTTT. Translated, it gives CASCDRLISGELFF.

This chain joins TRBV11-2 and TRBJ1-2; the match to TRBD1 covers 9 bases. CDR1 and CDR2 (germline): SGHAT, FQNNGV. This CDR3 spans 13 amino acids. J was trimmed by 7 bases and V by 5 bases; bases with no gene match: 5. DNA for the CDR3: TGTGCCAGCAGCCAACAGGGGGCAGGTGGCTACACCTTC. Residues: CASSQQGAGGYTF.

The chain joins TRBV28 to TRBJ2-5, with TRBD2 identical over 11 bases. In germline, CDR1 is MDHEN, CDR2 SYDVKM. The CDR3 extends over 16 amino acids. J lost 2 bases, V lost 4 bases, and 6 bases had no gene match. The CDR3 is CASSWTSGHFQETQYF. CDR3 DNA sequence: TGTGCCAGCAGTTGGACTAGCGGGCACTTTCAAGAGACCCAGTACTTC. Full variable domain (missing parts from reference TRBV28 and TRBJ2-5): DVKVTQSSRYLVKRTGEKVFLECVQDMDHENMFWYRQDPGLGLRLIYFSYDVKMKEKGDIPEGYSVSREKKERFSLILESASTNQTSMYLCASSWTSGHFQETQYFGPGTRLLVL.

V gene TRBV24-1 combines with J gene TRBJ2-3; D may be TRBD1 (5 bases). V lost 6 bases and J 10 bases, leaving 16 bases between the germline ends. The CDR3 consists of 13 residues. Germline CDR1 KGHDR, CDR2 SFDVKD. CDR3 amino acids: CATSRPGIASQYF. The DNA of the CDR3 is TGTGCCACCAGTAGACCAGGGATTGCTTCGCAGTATTTT.

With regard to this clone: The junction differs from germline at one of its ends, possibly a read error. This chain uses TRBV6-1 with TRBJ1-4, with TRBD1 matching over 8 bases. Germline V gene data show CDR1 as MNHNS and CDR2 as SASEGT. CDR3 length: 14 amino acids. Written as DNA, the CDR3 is TGTGCCAGCAATGAACAGGGGGTAGATGAAAAACTGTTTTTT. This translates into CASNEQGVDEKLFF.

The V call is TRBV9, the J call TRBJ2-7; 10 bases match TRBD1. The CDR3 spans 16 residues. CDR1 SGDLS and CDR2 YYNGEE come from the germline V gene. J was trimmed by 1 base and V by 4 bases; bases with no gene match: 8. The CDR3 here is CASSPRGQGSSYEQYF. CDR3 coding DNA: TGTGCCAGCAGCCCCCGGGGACAGGGGTCTTCCTACGAGCAGTACTTC.

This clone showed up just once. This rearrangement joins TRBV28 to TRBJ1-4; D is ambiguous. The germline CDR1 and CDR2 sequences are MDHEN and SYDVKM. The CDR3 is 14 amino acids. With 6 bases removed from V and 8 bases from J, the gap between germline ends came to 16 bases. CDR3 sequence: CASRTSAALEKLFF. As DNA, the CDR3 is TGTGCCAGCAGGACATCGGCTGCGTTGGAAAAACTGTTTTTT.

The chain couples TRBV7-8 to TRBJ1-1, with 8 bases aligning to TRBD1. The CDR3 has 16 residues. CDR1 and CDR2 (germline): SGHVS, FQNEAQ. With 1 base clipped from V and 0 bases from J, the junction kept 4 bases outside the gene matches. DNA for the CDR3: TGTGCCAGCAGCTTAGGACAGGGGAGGTTGAACACTGAAGCTTTCTTT. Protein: CASSLGQGRLNTEAFF.